These 22 T cell receptor beta chains were sequenced from one sample in a study of CD8 T cells in ankylosing spondylitis. TCRdb used MiXCR to reprocess the 5' RACE reads, holding one entry per CDR3 protein. Among around 450,000 distinct CDR3 sequences listed, approximately 26% were seen once. Findings and limits, study-wide: Ankylosing spondylitis blood appeared to be characterized by a TCR beta motif of about eight highly homologous variants.

Their target antigens are unknown. The material sequenced was blood, either unsorted or a sorted T cell fraction (not recorded which). These receptor sequences come from a male donor with ankylosing spondylitis.

The chain joins TRBV19 to TRBJ1-1, with D possibly being TRBD1 (5 bases). The V gene lost 7 bases and the J gene lost 1 base, with 10 bases spanning the gap. The length of the CDR3 is 13 residues. The germline V gene encodes CDR1 LNHDA and CDR2 SQIVND (reference sequence). The CDR3, as DNA: TGTGCCAGTATGATGGGGCCGAACACTGAAGCTTTCTTT. Protein product: CASMMGPNTEAFF.

V and J are TRBV11-2 and TRBJ2-1, with 7 bases matching TRBD1. The ends lost 5 bases at V and 7 bases at J; junction bases unmatched: 8. This CDR3 has 14 amino acids. Germline-derived CDR1 and CDR2 are SGHAT and FQNNGV. CDR3 nucleotides: TGTGCCAGCAGCAAAGAGACAGGGCAGAATGAGCAGTTCTTC. Translation: CASSKETGQNEQFF.

CDR3 in DNA: TGCGCCAGCAGCTTCCAGGGGGCGGGGGAGACCCAGTACTTC. Translation gives CASSFQGAGETQYF. The chain couples TRBV5-1 to TRBJ2-5, with 8 positions matching TRBD1. Germline V gives CDR1 SGHRS, CDR2 YFSETQ. This CDR3 region has 14 residues. The J segment lost 5 bases and the V segment lost 2 bases, leaving 5 bases of the junction unmatched.

The V gene is TRBV5-1, the J gene TRBJ2-1; 11 bases match TRBD2. After removal of 4 bases from V and 6 bases from J, the junction contained 6 bases not matched to a gene. Germline CDR1 is SGHRS and CDR2 is YFSETQ. This CDR3 comprises 15 residues. Written as DNA, the CDR3 is TGCGCCAGCAGCCTGGGACTAGCGGTTAGCAATGAGCAGTTCTTC. Its protein is CASSLGLAVSNEQFF.

The rearrangement joins TRBV29-1 to TRBJ1-2; no definite D call. Germline-derived CDR1 and CDR2 are SQVTM and ANQGSEA. V was trimmed by 0 bases and J by 4 bases, leaving 9 bases between them. The CDR3 contains 13 residues. CDR3 region: CSVEDVGFYGYTF. CDR3 nucleotide sequence: TGCAGCGTTGAAGACGTCGGATTCTATGGCTACACCTTC.

This clonotype was counted between two and nine times. The chain uses TRBV24-1 and TRBJ2-3; TRBD2 aligns across 7 bases. CDR3 length: 15 residues. V was pared by 2 bases and J by 6 bases, with 7 bases of the junction left unmatched. Germline V gene lookup returns CDR1 KGHDR and CDR2 SFDVKD. CDR3 protein: CATSDWTRSPDTQYF. The CDR3 DNA is TGTGCCACCAGTGATTGGACTAGGTCTCCTGATACGCAGTATTTT.

The rearrangement uses TRBV7-8 and TRBJ2-7; D is perhaps TRBD2 (5 bases). The CDR3 consists of 14 residues. Trimming took off 4 bases at V and 3 bases at J, with 13 bases between the two ends. Germline CDR1 and CDR2: SGHVS and FQNEAQ. CDR3 DNA sequence: TGTGCCAGCAGCTCCCCTCTAGCTAGCTACGAGCAGTACGTC. It codes for CASSSPLASYEQYV.

V usage is TRBV7-9 and J usage is TRBJ2-7, with 9 bases identical to TRBD2. Per the germline V gene, CDR1 is SEHNR and CDR2 is FQNEAQ (reference sequence). CDR3 length: 16 residues. V trimming: 4 bases; J trimming: 2 bases; junction bases outside the gene matches: 9. CDR3 sequence: CASSSYSGSATYEQYF. For the CDR3, the DNA is TGTGCCAGCAGCTCCTATAGCGGGAGTGCTACCTACGAGCAGTACTTC.

The chain recombines TRBV20-1 with TRBJ2-3, with D perhaps TRBD2 (5 bases). The CDR3 totals 15 residues. In germline, CDR1 is DFQATT, CDR2 SNEGSKA (reference sequence). With 0 bases removed from V and 4 bases from J, the gap between germline ends came to 14 bases. CDR3 DNA: TGCAGTGCTAGAGACCCGAAAGCGGACGCAGATACGCAGTATTTT. Translation gives CSARDPKADADTQYF.

The chain joins TRBV12-3 or TRBV12-4 to TRBJ2-2; 7 positions match TRBD2. With 11 bases clipped from V and 3 bases from J, the junction kept 9 bases outside the gene matches. The CDR3 is 14 residues long. CDR3 residues: CAASGLADTGELFF. The CDR3 nucleotides read TGTGCCGCAAGTGGTCTAGCGGACACCGGGGAGCTGTTTTTT.

The chain is built from TRBV7-7 and TRBJ1-5; D is perhaps TRBD1 (6 bases). The V gene lost 7 bases and the J gene lost 2 bases, with 12 bases spanning the gap. The germline V gene encodes CDR1 SSHAT and CDR2 FNYEAQ (reference sequence). The CDR3 length is 14 residues. The CDR3 nucleotides read TGTGCCAGCATTACCGGGGGCGGCAATCAGCCCCAGCATTTT. Protein product: CASITGGGNQPQHF.

The chain links TRBV7-7 to TRBJ2-1; weak D call: TRBD1 (5 bases). Deletions cut 5 bases from V and 6 bases from J, with 14 bases between. Germline V gene data show CDR1 as SSHAT and CDR2 as FNYEAQ (reference sequence). CDR3 size: 14 residues. The CDR3 reads CASSPLDSLNEQFF. The CDR3 coding sequence is TGTGCCAGCAGCCCCCTAGACAGCCTCAATGAGCAGTTCTTC.

This clonotype turned up a few times. The chain is built from TRBV7-9 and TRBJ1-1, with D possibly being TRBD1 (6 bases). Per the germline V gene, CDR1 is SEHNR and CDR2 is FQNEAQ (reference sequence). CDR3 length: 14 residues. In nucleotides, the CDR3 is TGTGTCCAGCAGGTCGGACAGATGAACACTGAAGCTTTCTTT. Amino acid sequence: CVQQVGQMNTEAFF. Filled out from reference TRBV7-9 and TRBJ1-1, the complete variable domain reads DTGVSQNPRHKITKRGQNVTFRCDPISEHNRLYWYRQTLGQGPEFLTYFQNEAQLEKSRLLSDRFSAERPKGSFSTLEIQRTEQGDSAMYLCVQQVGQMNTEAFFGQGTRLTVV.

The gene calls are TRBV15 and TRBJ2-7, with 8 nucleotides matching TRBD1. Germline V gene sequence: CDR1 LNHNV, CDR2 YYDKDF (reference sequence). This CDR3 contains 15 residues. Trimming took 3 bases from V and 4 from J; bases not matched to a gene: 8. CDR3 nucleotide sequence: TGTGCCACCAGCAGGGCGGGACAGGCTTCTTACGAGCAGTACTTC. Translating it yields CATSRAGQASYEQYF.

This clonotype was seen a handful of times. The chain is built from TRBV20-1 and TRBJ1-5, with a weak D call TRBD1 (5 bases). Trimming pared 0 bases from V and 4 bases from J, leaving 16 bases between. Germline CDR1 reads DFQATT; CDR2 reads SNEGSKA (reference sequence). The length of the CDR3 is 16 residues. In nucleotides, the CDR3 is TGCAGTGCTAGAGACGGCGGAAGAGCAGGGAATCAGCCCCAGCATTTT. This sequence encodes CSARDGGRAGNQPQHF.

The sample holds a few counts of this clonotype. The chain combines TRBV29-1 with TRBJ2-3; 9 nucleotides agree with TRBD2. This CDR3 comprises 13 residues. The V segment lost 4 bases and the J segment 6 bases; nucleotides outside the gene matches: 5. CDR1 and CDR2 (germline): SQVTM, ANQGSEA. CDR3 nucleotides: TGCAGCGTTGCGCGGGGGGGAGAGGATACGCAGTATTTT. The encoded protein is CSVARGGEDTQYF.

This clonotype was found a few times. The chain is built from TRBV5-1 and TRBJ1-2; the D gene is possibly TRBD1 (5 bases). The CDR3 consists of 16 residues. V was pared by 0 bases and J by 0 bases, with 12 bases between. Germline assignment: CDR1 SGHRS and CDR2 YFSETQ. The CDR3 spells CASSLEGLGANYGYTF. CDR3 DNA sequence: TGCGCCAGCAGCTTGGAGGGACTCGGAGCTAACTATGGCTACACCTTC.

The rearrangement links TRBV30 to TRBJ2-3; 7 bases align to TRBD2. There are 12 residues in the CDR3. Germline V lookup: CDR1 GTSNPN, CDR2 SVGIG (reference sequence). V gave up 5 bases and J gave up 3 bases; unmatched junction bases: 2. The CDR3 nucleotides read TGTGCCTGGGTTAGCGGGACAGATACGCAGTATTTT. Protein sequence: CAWVSGTDTQYF.

J is TRBJ1-2 and V is TRBV20-1; D is undetermined. V was pared by 5 bases and J by 4 bases, with 11 bases between. Per germline, CDR1 DFQATT and CDR2 SNEGSKA (reference sequence). CDR3 length equals 12 residues. Here the CDR3 reads CSADNSGYGYTF. In DNA form, the CDR3 reads TGCAGTGCTGACAATTCTGGCTATGGCTACACCTTC.

This clonotype came up a few times. The chain couples TRBV7-2 to TRBJ1-1, with D uncertain. The CDR3 loop spans 13 amino acids. Trimming took off 1 base at V and 8 bases at J, with 11 bases between the two ends. Per germline, CDR1 SGHTA and CDR2 FQGNSA. The DNA of the CDR3 is TGTGCCAGCAGCTTAGATCCTCTTGGGGAAGCTTTCTTT. This translates into CASSLDPLGEAFF.

The chain employs TRBV5-1 and TRBJ1-2, with a weak D call TRBD1 (5 bases). This CDR3 contains 13 residues. V was shortened by 7 bases and J by 2 bases, with 12 bases between the two germline ends. The germline gives CDR1 SGHRS, CDR2 YFSETQ. The CDR3 nucleotides are TGCGCCAGCCGCGCCGGGGACAACTATGGCTACACCTTC. Translation: CASRAGDNYGYTF.

This clonotype turned up a few times. This chain joins TRBV20-1 and TRBJ2-3; possible D gene TRBD1, 7 bases. V shed 6 bases and J shed 3 bases, with 19 bases lying between them. Germline V gene sequence: CDR1 DFQATT, CDR2 SNEGSKA (reference sequence). This CDR3 contains 15 residues. This chain's CDR3 is CSAPDREAGTDTQYF. For the CDR3, the DNA is TGCAGTGCACCCGACAGGGAGGCCGGGACAGATACGCAGTATTTT.